The 10 T cell receptor beta chains below come from one sample, sequenced in a study of blood T cell repertoires in COVID-19. TCRdb keeps only in-frame clones here, not all; method: immunoSEQ multiplex PCR. The table lists 75,000 to 100,000 clones, roughly 85% of them singletons. The sequencing sample was made of peripheral blood. These receptors all come from a man in his sixties or seventies with acute or convalescent COVID-19.

The V and J genes are TRBV3-1 (or the pseudogene TRBV3-2) and TRBJ2-7; 9 nucleotides align to TRBD1. Germline CDR1 reads LGHDT; CDR2 reads YNNKEL (reference sequence). Trimming took 1 base from V and 2 from J; bases not matched to a gene: 6. The CDR3 spans 16 residues. This chain's CDR3 is CASSQVSGTGPYEQYF. The DNA for the CDR3 is TGTGCCAGCAGCCAAGTTTCCGGGACAGGGCCCTACGAGCAGTACTTC.

The chain links TRBV4-1 to TRBJ1-3; 10 nucleotides align to TRBD1. This CDR3 has 16 amino acids. The germline CDR1 and CDR2 sequences are MGHRA and YSYEKL. The trim removed 6 bases at V and 4 bases at J, leaving 9 bases unmatched. The CDR3 DNA reads as TGCGCCAGCAGACCGACCGGGACAGGGGTAGGAAACACCATATATTTT. Protein sequence: CASRPTGTGVGNTIYF.

The CDR3 region has the DNA TGTGCCAGTAGTGAAGACAGGTCTTCCTATAATTCACCCCTCCACTTT. This gives the protein CASSEDRSSYNSPLHF. The gene calls are TRBV19 and TRBJ1-6, with D possibly matching TRBD1 (6 bases). This CDR3 is 16 amino acids long. Germline V CDR1 and CDR2: LNHDA, SQIVND (reference sequence). Deletions cut 5 bases from V and 1 base from J, with 12 bases between.

The CDR3 spells CASSRAGGTDTQYF. DNA of the CDR3: TGTGCCAGCAGCAGAGCGGGGGGCACAGATACGCAGTATTTT. J is TRBJ2-3 and V is TRBV7-3; 8 bases fit TRBD2. The CDR3 covers 14 residues. Per germline, CDR1 SGHTA and CDR2 FQGTGA. The ends lost 5 bases at V and 1 base at J; junction bases unmatched: 2. Full variable domain (remainder filled in from reference TRBV7-3 and TRBJ2-3): GAGVSQTPSNKVTEKGKYVELRCDPISGHTALYWYRQSLGQGPEFLIYFQGTGAADDSGLPNDRFFAVRPEGSVSTLKIQRTERGDSAVYLCASSRAGGTDTQYFGPGTRLTVL.

V usage is TRBV4-1 and J usage is TRBJ2-1; 10 nucleotides line up with TRBD2. The CDR3 runs 16 residues. Germline V lookup: CDR1 MGHRA, CDR2 YSYEKL. V dropped 2 bases and J dropped 6; count of bases not matched to a gene: 7. CDR3 sequence reads: CASSQTLAGDFNEQFF. The CDR3 nucleotides are TGCGCCAGCAGCCAAACTCTAGCGGGGGACTTCAATGAGCAGTTCTTC.

The chain combines TRBV30 with TRBJ2-2, with TRBD1 matching 9 bases. CDR1 is GTSNPN, CDR2 SVGIG, per germline (reference sequence). The CDR3 covers 15 residues. Trimming at V came to 0 bases and at J to 7 bases, leaving 6 bases not matched to a gene. CDR3 residues: CAWSVRDRANGELFF. The CDR3 coding sequence is TGTGCCTGGAGTGTGCGGGACAGGGCTAACGGGGAGCTGTTTTTT.

The chain is built from TRBV7-8 and TRBJ1-2; 8 bases line up with TRBD1. CDR3 length: 15 amino acids. In germline, CDR1 is SGHVS, CDR2 FQNEAQ. V trimming: 2 bases; J trimming: 7 bases; junction bases outside the gene matches: 9. The CDR3 loop reads CASSLSQLQGGGYTF. The CDR3 nucleotides are TGTGCCAGCAGCTTAAGCCAACTACAGGGGGGTGGCTACACCTTC.

The genes are TRBV6-5 and TRBJ2-4; the D gene is possibly TRBD1 (6 bases). This CDR3 contains 13 residues. The V end lost 7 bases, the J end lost 5 bases, and 12 bases lay between the germline ends. Germline V CDR1 and CDR2: MNHEY, SVGAGI. The CDR3 region has the DNA TGTGCCAGCACCTTGGGGACACAAAACATTCAGTACTTC. Translation: CASTLGTQNIQYF.

The V call is TRBV5-4, the J call TRBJ1-1; 7 nucleotides match TRBD1. The CDR3 totals 14 residues. Germline V gives CDR1 SGHNT, CDR2 YYREEE (reference sequence). The trim removed 5 bases at V and 5 bases at J, leaving 9 bases unmatched. The CDR3 coding sequence is TGTGCCAGCAGAGATGAGGGGGCGCGGACTGAAGCTTTCTTT. This gives the protein CASRDEGARTEAFF. Looking up the rest from reference TRBV5-4 and TRBJ1-1 gives the full variable domain: ETGVTQSPTHLIKTRGQQVTLRCSSQSGHNTVSWYQQALGQGPQFIFQYYREEENGRGNFPPRFSGLQFPNYSSELNVNALELDDSALYLCASRDEGARTEAFFGQGTRLTVV.

This clone was picked up one time. The V call is TRBV15, the J call TRBJ2-2; 8 nucleotides line up with TRBD1. V shed 1 base, J shed 4 bases, and the junction held 11 bases outside the gene matches. The germline V gene encodes CDR1 LNHNV and CDR2 YYDKDF (reference sequence). The CDR3 sequence is 18 residues long. In nucleotides, the CDR3 is TGTGCCACCAGCAGAGCACTGAGGTCACAGGGGGTCACCGGGGAGCTGTTTTTT. It codes for CATSRALRSQGVTGELFF.